This is a list of T cell receptor beta chains from one sample in a study of T-cell memory formation after mild COVID-19. TCRdb reanalysed the 5' RACE reads using MiXCR and keeps one entry per CDR3 protein. This table has under 200,000 distinct CDR3 sequences, 25% to 40% appearing once. The sample comprised PBMCs or a T cell subset sorted from them (not recorded which). These receptors originate from an adult woman who had mild COVID-19 (a few samples of this study predate the infection). Cell type and time point are not known. The CDR3 runs from the conserved cysteine through the conserved F or W. D genes are given only for firm matches. Size is stated for part of the rows, as once, few or many counts, or as a class when the clone is expanded.

size,length,V,D,J,CDR3,DNA
few,12,TRBV18,TRBD1,TRBJ1-2,CASLRTGGGYTF,TGTGCCAGCCTACGGACAGGGGGTGGCTACACCTTC
NA,13,TRBV5-1,NA,TRBJ2-7,CASGRDIGYEQYF,TGCGCCAGCGGACGGGACATCGGCTACGAGCAGTACTTC
NA,14,TRBV3-1,NA,TRBJ2-7,CASRAGTRTYEQYF,TGTGCCAGCAGGGCCGGGACTCGTACCTACGAGCAGTACTTC
NA,17,TRBV29-1,TRBD2,TRBJ2-2,CSVAGTSGRSNTGELFF,TGCAGCGTTGCCGGGACTAGCGGGCGATCGAACACCGGGGAGCTGTTTTTT
few,15,TRBV6-2/TRBV6-3,NA,TRBJ1-5,CASKSGVVSNQPQHF,TGTGCCAGCAAGAGTGGTGTGGTTAGCAATCAGCCCCAGCATTTT
NA,12,TRBV19,NA,TRBJ2-3,CASSLGLDTQYF,TGTGCCAGTAGTCTCGGACTGGATACGCAGTATTTT
NA,15,TRBV5-1,TRBD1,TRBJ2-5,CASSLVGAGGGTQYF,TGCGCCAGCAGCTTGGTTGGCGCAGGGGGCGGGACCCAGTACTTC
NA,14,TRBV12-3/TRBV12-4,NA,TRBJ2-7,CASTRPDYSYEQYF,TGTGCCAGCACCCGACCGGACTACTCCTACGAGCAGTACTTC
NA,13,TRBV3-1,TRBD2,TRBJ2-7,CASSQDGGVEQYF,TGTGCCAGCAGCCAAGATGGGGGGGTCGAGCAGTACTTC
few,17,TRBV29-1,NA,TRBJ1-4,CSVGGPGGITGDEKLFF,TGCAGCGTTGGAGGACCCGGGGGTATAACTGGGGATGAAAAACTGTTTTTT
few,14,TRBV28,NA,TRBJ2-7,CASSSGATDPEQYF,TGTGCCAGCAGCTCCGGCGCGACAGATCCCGAGCAGTACTTC
few,15,TRBV7-9,NA,TRBJ2-3,CASSSTRASTDTQYF,TGTGCCAGCAGCTCAACGAGGGCTTCCACAGATACGCAGTATTTT
NA,15,TRBV11-2,NA,TRBJ1-1,CASSRTDSPNTEAFF,TGTGCCAGCAGCCGGACCGACAGCCCGAACACTGAAGCTTTCTTT
few,15,TRBV7-2,NA,TRBJ1-6,CASSFASSYNSPLHF,TGTGCCAGCAGCTTTGCCAGCTCCTATAATTCACCCCTCCACTTT
NA,14,TRBV5-1,TRBD1,TRBJ2-5,CASSLALGQETQYF,TGCGCCAGCAGCTTGGCTTTGGGACAGGAGACCCAGTACTTC
NA,13,TRBV12-3/TRBV12-4,NA,TRBJ2-7,CASSLVSPIEQYF,TGTGCCAGCAGTTTGGTGTCACCGATCGAGCAGTACTTC
NA,14,TRBV7-2,TRBD1,TRBJ2-7,CASSLTTGVGEQYF,TGTGCCAGCAGCCTTACGACAGGGGTCGGCGAGCAGTACTTC
NA,13,TRBV18,NA,TRBJ2-1,CASSPSGRNEQFF,TGTGCCAGCTCACCATCGGGGAGGAATGAGCAGTTCTTC
few,13,TRBV2,TRBD2,TRBJ2-5,CASRGTAGEVMYF,TGTGCCAGCAGAGGAACCGCGGGAGAGGTTATGTACTTC
many,15,TRBV4-2,TRBD1,TRBJ1-1,CASSQPDRGFTEAFF,TGTGCCAGCAGCCAACCGGACAGGGGTTTCACTGAAGCTTTCTTT
few,18,TRBV10-3,TRBD2,TRBJ2-2,CAIRPSGGGLPNTGELFF,TGTGCCATCAGACCGTCCGGGGGGGGACTTCCAAACACCGGGGAGCTGTTTTTT
few,15,TRBV6-6,TRBD2,TRBJ2-1,CASRESGRLYNEQFF,TGTGCCAGCAGAGAGAGCGGGAGGCTTTACAATGAGCAGTTCTTC
few,15,TRBV5-6,TRBD1,TRBJ1-3,CASSLTGGTGNTIYF,TGTGCCAGCAGCTTGACAGGGGGAACTGGAAACACCATATATTTT
few,15,TRBV10-3,TRBD2,TRBJ2-1,CAISPTSGRRGEQFF,TGTGCCATCAGTCCGACTAGCGGGAGGAGGGGTGAGCAGTTCTTC
NA,15,TRBV4-2,TRBD1,TRBJ2-3,CASSRTGTATDTQYF,TGTGCCAGCAGTCGAACCGGGACAGCCACAGATACGCAGTATTTT
many,17,TRBV6-5,TRBD1,TRBJ2-7,CASSYHGGQGVSYEQYF,TGTGCCAGCAGTTACCACGGGGGACAGGGGGTCTCCTACGAGCAGTACTTC
few,14,TRBV10-3,NA,TRBJ2-5,CAISGSGTEETQYF,TGTGCCATCAGTGGTTCCGGGACTGAAGAGACCCAGTACTTC
few,14,TRBV29-1,TRBD2,TRBJ2-7,CSASGLADDYEQYF,TGCAGCGCCTCGGGACTAGCGGACGACTACGAGCAGTACTTC
NA,13,TRBV27,NA,TRBJ1-2,CASRKTHQGGYTF,TGTGCCAGCAGGAAGACACACCAAGGCGGCTACACCTTC
few,16,TRBV4-1,TRBD2,TRBJ2-3,CASSHPRTSGTDTQYF,TGCGCCAGCAGCCATCCCCGGACTAGCGGGACAGATACGCAGTATTTT
many,14,TRBV12-3/TRBV12-4,TRBD1,TRBJ2-2,CASSFQGAVGELFF,TGTGCCAGCAGTTTCCAGGGGGCGGTCGGGGAGCTGTTTTTT
few,15,TRBV29-1,TRBD2,TRBJ2-1,CSVGARLAGGNEQFF,TGCAGCGTTGGGGCCAGACTAGCGGGAGGCAATGAGCAGTTCTTC
NA,15,TRBV3-1,NA,TRBJ2-1,CASSQGFPGNNEQFF,TGTGCCAGCAGCCAAGGCTTCCCCGGGAATAATGAGCAGTTCTTC
NA,13,TRBV27,NA,TRBJ1-2,CASSPVGLYGYTF,TGTGCCAGCAGTCCCGTGGGGCTGTATGGCTACACCTTC
few,15,TRBV5-1,NA,TRBJ1-5,CASSAGLPGRQPQHF,TGCGCCAGCAGCGCGGGCCTCCCGGGGCGTCAGCCCCAGCATTTT
NA,19,TRBV20-1,TRBD2,TRBJ2-5,CSAKIIPGLAGGTEETQYF,TGCAGTGCTAAAATCATTCCGGGACTAGCGGGAGGGACTGAGGAGACCCAGTACTTC
few,15,TRBV11-3,NA,TRBJ2-3,CASSFSYPSTDTQYF,TGTGCCAGCAGCTTCTCATACCCTAGCACAGATACGCAGTATTTT
few,13,TRBV30,NA,TRBJ2-2,CAWSVTNTGELFF,TGTGCCTGGAGTGTAACGAACACCGGGGAGCTGTTTTTT
NA,15,TRBV5-6,TRBD2,TRBJ2-3,CASSLASGGPDTQYF,TGTGCCAGCAGCTTGGCGTCGGGAGGGCCAGATACGCAGTATTTT
NA,14,TRBV19,NA,TRBJ1-5,CASSPGVGGQPQHF,TGTGCCAGTAGTCCGGGGGTAGGCGGGCAGCCCCAGCATTTT
many,15,TRBV20-1,TRBD1,TRBJ1-5,CSARPTGGEGQPQHF,TGCAGTGCTAGACCGACAGGGGGCGAGGGTCAGCCCCAGCATTTT
NA,12,TRBV15,NA,TRBJ1-4,CATSPSGEKLFF,TGTGCCACCAGCCCCTCGGGTGAAAAACTGTTTTTT
many,13,TRBV6-1,NA,TRBJ2-2,CASSTRGSGELFF,TGTGCCAGTTCTACCAGGGGTTCCGGGGAGCTGTTTTTT
few,15,TRBV27,TRBD1,TRBJ2-1,CASSIRTGENNEQFF,TGTGCCAGCAGTATCCGGACAGGGGAAAACAATGAGCAGTTCTTC
NA,13,TRBV20-1,TRBD1,TRBJ1-6,CSLKGAHNSPLHF,TGCAGTCTAAAGGGGGCACATAATTCACCCCTCCACTTT
NA,17,TRBV6-1,TRBD1,TRBJ2-7,CASRRITGGGMAYEQYF,TGTGCCAGCAGGCGGATTACAGGGGGCGGAATGGCCTACGAGCAGTACTTC
NA,12,TRBV15,TRBD1,TRBJ2-7,CATSRTGGEQYF,TGTGCCACCAGCAGGACAGGGGGCGAGCAGTACTTC
NA,14,TRBV6-2/TRBV6-3,NA,TRBJ2-1,CASSYSSDYNEQFF,TGTGCCAGCAGTTACTCGTCGGACTACAATGAGCAGTTCTTC